Listed here are 20 T cell receptor beta chains from one sample, sequenced in a study of blood T cell repertoires in COVID-19. Repertoires were generated with immunoSEQ multiplex PCR, while TCRdb's copy carries only in-frame clones and drops some. This table holds around 190,000 clones, 70% to 90% found once. Input material: peripheral blood. All receptors come from an elderly woman with acute or convalescent COVID-19.

The chain combines TRBV2 with TRBJ2-7, with unresolved D. The CDR3 loop spans 13 amino acids. With 10 bases removed from V and 7 bases from J, the gap between germline ends came to 20 bases. The germline CDR1 and CDR2 sequences are SNHLY and FYNNEI. The CDR3 spells CANSRMEFGEQYF. CDR3 nucleotide sequence: TGTGCCAACTCGAGGATGGAGTTCGGGGAGCAGTACTTC.

This clone has only a few counts. V is TRBV9 and J is TRBJ2-7; 13 bases match TRBD2. The CDR3 extends over 19 amino acids. From germline, CDR1 is SGDLS and CDR2 YYNGEE. The ends lost 4 bases at V and 5 bases at J; junction bases unmatched: 18. CDR3 residues: CASSKQPGTSGNYGNEQYF. In DNA form, the CDR3 reads TGTGCCAGCAGCAAACAACCCGGGACTAGCGGGAATTATGGAAACGAGCAGTACTTC.

V usage is TRBV27 and J usage is TRBJ1-1; maybe TRBD1 (5 bases). The CDR3 is made up of 14 amino acids. The germline CDR1 and CDR2 sequences are MNHEY and SMNVEV (reference sequence). The V and J ends lost 1 base and 4 bases respectively, with 10 bases between them. CDR3 nucleotide sequence: TGTGCCAGCAGTTTATGGAGGGGAAGCACTGAAGCTTTCTTT. Amino acids: CASSLWRGSTEAFF.

In its sample, this clone was seen once. This chain links TRBV30 with TRBJ2-5; D not certain. The V end lost 1 base, the J end lost 0 bases, and 12 bases lay between the germline ends. Germline V CDR1 and CDR2: GTSNPN, SVGIG (reference sequence). The CDR3 is made up of 15 amino acids. For the CDR3, the DNA is TGTGCCTGGAGTGGCAGTACACTATACCAAGAGACCCAGTACTTC. Its protein product is CAWSGSTLYQETQYF. The whole variable domain, filled in from reference TRBV30 and TRBJ2-5, reads SQTIHQWPATLVQPVGSPLSLECTVEGTSNPNLYWYRQAAGRGLQLLFYSVGIGQISSEVPQNLSASRPQDRQFILSSKKLLLSDSGFYLCAWSGSTLYQETQYFGPGTRLLVL.

This clone occurred once. CDR3: CASSILAGVGDTQYF. The CDR3, as DNA: TGTGCCAGCAGCATACTAGCGGGAGTGGGGGATACGCAGTATTTT. The chain uses TRBV5-4 and TRBJ2-3; 11 bases are a match to TRBD2. Germline CDR1 SGHNT, CDR2 YYREEE (reference sequence). This CDR3 spans 15 amino acids. V dropped 4 bases and J dropped 6; count of bases not matched to a gene: 7.

The V gene is TRBV14, the J gene TRBJ1-1, with D hard to call. The CDR3 is made up of 13 amino acids. Germline V CDR1 and CDR2: SGHDN, FVKESK. V lost 0 bases and J lost 11, with 13 bases in between. CDR3 coding DNA: TGTGCCAGCAGCCAAGATAACATCGAGAGGGCTTTCTTT. Amino acids: CASSQDNIERAFF.

This chain connects TRBV29-1 to TRBJ2-1; D gene ambiguous. CDR1 is SQVTM and CDR2 is ANQGSEA in the germline V gene. V lost 4 bases and J lost 8, with 6 bases in between. The CDR3 totals 10 residues. The CDR3 nucleotides read TGCAGCGTTGCTGAGTATGAGCAGTTCTTC. Amino acids: CSVAEYEQFF.

V usage is TRBV11-2 and J usage is TRBJ1-2, with D unclear. The germline V gene has CDR1 SGHAT and CDR2 FQNNGV. The CDR3 extends over 15 amino acids. Trimming pared 1 base from V and 4 bases from J, leaving 13 bases between. The DNA of the CDR3 is TGTGCCAGCAGCTTAGGAGGAGTTTTGAGCTATGGCTACACCTTC. Its translation is CASSLGGVLSYGYTF.

The rearrangement links TRBV29-1 to TRBJ2-5, with a possible D match to TRBD1 (5 bases). This CDR3 contains 18 residues. The germline V and J ends were trimmed by 4 bases and 9 bases, with 33 bases remaining between them. The germline CDR1 and CDR2 sequences are SQVTM and ANQGSEA. CDR3: CSVGGSSSWTRVGFAQYF. DNA for the CDR3: TGCAGCGTTGGGGGATCAAGCAGTTGGACAAGGGTAGGCTTTGCCCAGTACTTC.

The V call is TRBV2, the J call TRBJ2-7; TRBD2 aligns across 7 bases. The CDR3 covers 14 residues. J gave up 1 base and V 6 bases, and 6 bases lay outside the gene matches. Germline CDR1 is SNHLY and CDR2 is FYNNEI. The CDR3 region is CASRMGGISYEQYF. The CDR3 DNA sequence: TGTGCCAGCAGAATGGGAGGGATATCCTACGAGCAGTACTTC.

The V and J genes are TRBV7-3 and TRBJ2-3, with 10 bases fitting TRBD2. Germline loops: CDR1 SGHTA, CDR2 FQGTGA. This CDR3 has 17 amino acids. With V trimmed by 5 bases and J by 4 bases, 12 bases remained unmatched. CDR3 coding DNA: TGTGCCAGCAGCCCACAGTCCCTAGCGGGAGTGGCAGATACGCAGTATTTT. Its protein is CASSPQSLAGVADTQYF.

CDR3 residues: CASSLSTGLAASYEQYF. In DNA, the CDR3 is TGTGCCAGCAGCTTAAGTACTGGACTAGCGGCCTCCTACGAGCAGTACTTC. This rearrangement joins TRBV7-2 to TRBJ2-7, with TRBD2 matching over 10 bases. This CDR3 has 17 amino acids. Germline CDR1 and CDR2: SGHTA and FQGNSA. V shed 2 bases, J shed 0 bases, and the junction held 7 bases outside the gene matches.

The V and J genes are TRBV30 and TRBJ1-4; D unclear. From germline, CDR1 is GTSNPN and CDR2 SVGIG (reference sequence). V was clipped by 2 bases and J by 8 bases, with 15 bases between them. The CDR3 is 14 residues long. The CDR3 DNA reads TGTGCCTGGAGTTTCGGCAGGCAGGTAGAAAAACTGTTTTTT. Encoded protein: CAWSFGRQVEKLFF.

V usage is TRBV6-5 and J usage is TRBJ1-3; D is perhaps TRBD1 (5 bases). V was shortened by 4 bases and J by 0 bases, with 13 bases between the two germline ends. The CDR3 length is 16 residues. In germline, CDR1 is MNHEY, CDR2 SVGAGI. CDR3 coding DNA: TGTGCCAGCAGTTGGGGCAGCCAGTCCTCTGGAAACACCATATATTTT. Encoded protein: CASSWGSQSSGNTIYF.

V usage is TRBV29-1 and J usage is TRBJ1-2, with 7 bases identical to TRBD1. V shed 6 bases and J 6 bases; nucleotides not matched to a gene: 4. The CDR3 is 11 residues long. CDR1 and CDR2 (germline): SQVTM, ANQGSEA. DNA for the CDR3: TGCAGCGTCATCAGGGGGAATGGCTACACCTTC. Amino acids: CSVIRGNGYTF.

This clone was counted once. The V and J genes are TRBV5-6 and TRBJ1-2; D possibly corresponds to TRBD1 (5 bases). Trimming took 4 bases from V and 1 from J, leaving 17 bases between them. The CDR3 runs to 16 residues. The germline gives CDR1 SGHDT, CDR2 YYEEEE. The CDR3 spells CASSPTAATINYGYTF. Written as DNA, the CDR3 is TGTGCCAGCAGCCCGACAGCAGCCACCATTAACTATGGCTACACCTTC.

This chain uses TRBV5-1 with TRBJ2-4; the D is unclear. The germline V gene encodes CDR1 SGHRS and CDR2 YFSETQ. Trimming took off 0 bases at V and 5 bases at J, with 9 bases between the two ends. The CDR3 loop spans 14 amino acids. The CDR3 DNA sequence: TGCGCCAGCAGCTTGGCCATTACAGAAAACATTCAGTACTTC. It is translated as CASSLAITENIQYF.

The V gene is TRBV7-2, the J gene TRBJ1-6; D remains ambiguous. V was pared by 5 bases and J by 8 bases, with 13 bases between. CDR3 size: 14 residues. Looked up from germline, CDR1 is SGHTA and CDR2 is FQGNSA. The CDR3 bases are TGTGCCAGCAGCCCCAGAGCCGGGTATTCACCCCTCCACTTT. It codes for CASSPRAGYSPLHF.

The genes are TRBV11-2 and TRBJ2-3; D gene ambiguous. The CDR3 covers 14 residues. Germline loops: CDR1 SGHAT, CDR2 FQNNGV. The V end lost 2 bases, the J end lost 6 bases, and 12 bases lay between the germline ends. CDR3 protein: CASSLSLLWDTQYF. The CDR3 DNA reads as TGTGCCAGCAGCTTATCACTACTGTGGGATACGCAGTATTTT.

This chain joins TRBV2 and TRBJ1-6; no definite D call. The CDR3 contains 11 residues. Germline lookup yields CDR1 SNHLY and CDR2 FYNNEI. V lost 3 bases and J lost 14, with 8 bases in between. The chain's CDR3 is CASSDLEALHF. The CDR3 DNA is TGTGCCAGCAGTGATTTGGAGGCCCTCCACTTT.